The 19 T cell receptor beta chains presented below share a single source sample, sequenced in a study of cytotoxic CD8 clonotypes in ibrutinib-treated CLL. Assay used: immunoSEQ multiplex PCR; TCRdb lists only in-frame clones, some missing. This sample has around 70,000 clones, with more than 75% found just once. The sample in question was PBMCs, obtained at disease progression, from a patient treated with ibrutinib. These receptors were taken from a human donor with chronic lymphocytic leukemia.

J is TRBJ2-6 and V is TRBV28; 7 positions agree with TRBD1. The CDR3 spans 19 residues. The germline V gene has CDR1 MDHEN and CDR2 SYDVKM. V was pared by 5 bases and J by 0 bases, with 13 bases of the junction left unmatched. Written as DNA, the CDR3 is TGTGCCAGCAGTCCTTACGACAGGGAGCGCCCCTCTGGGGCCAACGTCCTGACTTTC. Translated, it gives CASSPYDRERPSGANVLTF.

This clone was seen just once. The rearrangement uses TRBV18 and TRBJ2-2, with D possibly being TRBD1 (6 bases). The V gene lost 4 bases and the J gene lost 4 bases, with 13 bases spanning the gap. The CDR3 is 15 residues long. Germline V gene lookup returns CDR1 KGHSH and CDR2 LQKENI. CDR3 loop: CASSRLQGSTGELFF. The CDR3 coding sequence is TGTGCCAGCTCACGACTACAGGGAAGCACCGGGGAGCTGTTTTTT.

The chain carries TRBV2 and TRBJ2-5; unclear D gene. This CDR3 comprises 13 residues. Germline loops: CDR1 SNHLY, CDR2 FYNNEI. The ends were cut back, 7 bases at V and 1 base at J, with 10 bases in the middle. The CDR3: CASKGSSQETQYF. CDR3 nucleotide sequence: TGTGCCAGCAAGGGCAGCAGCCAAGAGACCCAGTACTTC.

The V call is TRBV15, the J call TRBJ2-5, with TRBD2 identical over 11 bases. J was trimmed by 3 bases and V by 2 bases; bases with no gene match: 5. This CDR3 spans 16 amino acids. CDR1 and CDR2 from the germline V gene are LNHNV and YYDKDF (reference sequence). DNA of the CDR3: TGTGCCACCAGCAGAAAGGGACTAGCGGCAAAAGAGACCCAGTACTTC. This encodes CATSRKGLAAKETQYF.

The rearrangement uses TRBV27 and TRBJ1-2; D possibly corresponds to TRBD1 (6 bases). The germline V gene has CDR1 MNHEY and CDR2 SMNVEV (reference sequence). V was shortened by 7 bases and J by 4 bases, with 16 bases between the two germline ends. The CDR3 has 14 residues. CDR3 loop: CASTSRSGVYGYTF. Here the CDR3 DNA reads TGTGCCAGCACCTCACGGTCAGGGGTCTATGGCTACACCTTC.

V and J are TRBV19 and TRBJ2-7, with 9 nucleotides matching TRBD1. The germline CDR1 and CDR2 sequences are LNHDA and SQIVND (reference sequence). The CDR3 spans 14 residues. V lost 5 bases to trimming and J lost 3 bases; unmatched junction nucleotides: 5. CDR3 sequence: CASSPGTGIYEQYF. CDR3 sequence (DNA): TGTGCCAGTAGTCCAGGGACAGGGATCTACGAGCAGTACTTC.

This clone appeared a single time. The chain has TRBV7-9 and TRBJ2-7, with 9 bases aligning to TRBD1. Germline CDR1 and CDR2: SEHNR and FQNEAQ (reference sequence). The CDR3 length is 17 residues. The junction had 12 bases not matched to a gene; V was cut back by 4 bases and J by 2 bases. This CDR3 is CASSSTKTGGVPYEQYF. CDR3 nucleotide sequence: TGTGCCAGCAGCTCAACCAAGACAGGGGGTGTCCCCTACGAGCAGTACTTC.

This clone appeared once. V is TRBV27 and J is TRBJ2-1, with 13 positions matching TRBD2. The germline CDR1 and CDR2 sequences are MNHEY and SMNVEV (reference sequence). The V segment lost 5 bases and the J segment 8 bases; nucleotides outside the gene matches: 3. CDR3 length: 14 residues. The CDR3: CASSRGLAGDEQFF. The CDR3 DNA follows: TGTGCCAGCAGTCGCGGACTAGCGGGAGATGAGCAGTTCTTC.

A word on this clone: One end of the junction is discordant with germline, which a read error may explain. The V call is TRBV5-1, the J call TRBJ1-2, with 8 nucleotides matching TRBD1. Germline V gene sequence: CDR1 SGHRS, CDR2 YFSETQ. The CDR3 sequence is 14 residues long. CDR3 coding DNA: TGCGCCAGCAGCTGGGGTGAGGACAGGGCTTATTACGTCTTC. This gives the protein CASSWGEDRAYYVF.

The genes are TRBV7-2 and TRBJ1-6; the D gene is possibly TRBD1 (6 bases). V was shortened by 0 bases and J by 13 bases, with 7 bases between the two germline ends. Germline V lookup: CDR1 SGHTA, CDR2 FQGNSA. There are 12 residues in the CDR3. CDR3 DNA: TGTGCCAGCAGCTTAGCAACAGGGCCCCTCCACTTT. Amino acids: CASSLATGPLHF. Full variable domain (rest looked up from reference TRBV7-2 and TRBJ1-6): GAGVSQSPSNKVTEKGKDVELRCDPISGHTALYWYRQSLGQGLEFLIYFQGNSAPDKSGLPSDRFSAERTGGSVSTLTIQRTQQEDSAVYLCASSLATGPLHFGNGTRLTVT.

This chain links TRBV14 with TRBJ2-7, with D possibly being TRBD1 (5 bases). The CDR3 runs 12 residues. Trimming took 0 bases from V and 12 from J, leaving 12 bases between them. CDR1 and CDR2 from the germline V gene are SGHDN and FVKESK. CDR3: CASSQDSAGRYF. The CDR3 region has the DNA TGTGCCAGCAGCCAAGACTCGGCAGGGCGGTACTTC.

The DNA for the CDR3 is TGTGCCAGCAGTGAAGGGGGCAATAATCAGCCCCAGCATTTT. This codes for CASSEGGNNQPQHF. The chain has TRBV6-1 and TRBJ1-5, with D perhaps TRBD1 (5 bases). The CDR3 runs 14 residues. The ends were cut back, 1 base at V and 4 bases at J, with 8 bases in the middle. In germline, CDR1 is MNHNS, CDR2 SASEGT.

The chain joins TRBV5-1 to TRBJ1-4, with D possibly matching TRBD1 (5 bases). The CDR3 runs 12 residues. V lost 4 bases and J 7 bases, leaving 8 bases between the germline ends. Germline assignment: CDR1 SGHRS and CDR2 YFSETQ. CDR3 sequence reads: CASSRGGEKLFF. CDR3 nucleotides: TGCGCCAGCAGCCGGGGGGGTGAAAAACTGTTTTTT.

The chain joins TRBV4-1 to TRBJ1-5; tentatively, D is TRBD1 (6 bases). This CDR3 has 17 amino acids. Germline V lookup: CDR1 MGHRA, CDR2 YSYEKL. Trimming removed 0 bases from V and 5 bases from J, with 17 bases in between. The CDR3 here is CASSQDRGGLGHQPQHF. Written as DNA, the CDR3 is TGCGCCAGCAGCCAAGATCGAGGGGGGCTGGGGCATCAGCCCCAGCATTTT.

J is TRBJ1-6 and V is TRBV19; D is undetermined. Trimming cost V 8 bases and J 8 bases, with 13 bases left between them. This CDR3 spans 13 amino acids. Germline V gives CDR1 LNHDA, CDR2 SQIVND (reference sequence). The CDR3 nucleotides read TGTGCCAGTCACGTGGGGTTACATTCACCCCTCCACTTT. Its translation: CASHVGLHSPLHF.

This chain links TRBV6-5 with TRBJ1-5; D not certain. Germline assignment: CDR1 MNHEY and CDR2 SVGAGI. The CDR3 covers 15 residues. V was shortened by 5 bases and J by 3 bases, with 14 bases between the two germline ends. The CDR3 loop reads CASSPRAPVNQPQHF. For the CDR3, the DNA is TGTGCCAGCAGTCCTCGGGCCCCGGTCAATCAGCCCCAGCATTTT.

The chain combines TRBV21-1 with TRBJ2-5; the table's D call, TRBD2, has no DNA check behind it. TRBV21-1 is an annotated pseudogene. The CDR3 runs 14 residues. CDR3 loop: CACRRETKGETQYF. The CDR3 bases are TGTGCCTGCCGACGGGAAACTAAGGGAGAGACCCAGTACTTC.

V and J are TRBV5-6 and TRBJ2-2; no reliable D call. Trimming cost V 4 bases and J 3 bases, with 7 bases left between them. This CDR3 comprises 13 residues. Looked up from germline, CDR1 is SGHDT and CDR2 is YYEEEE. CDR3 in amino acids: CASSIKDTGELFF. The CDR3 coding sequence is TGTGCCAGCAGCATCAAGGACACCGGGGAGCTGTTTTTT.

The chain is built from TRBV30 and TRBJ1-2; D ambiguous. Germline loops: CDR1 GTSNPN, CDR2 SVGIG (reference sequence). Trimming took 0 bases from V and 8 from J, leaving 19 bases between them. CDR3 length equals 15 residues. CDR3 region: CAWSVQRIGMRGYTF. The CDR3 DNA reads TGTGCCTGGAGTGTACAGAGAATCGGAATGCGGGGCTACACCTTC.